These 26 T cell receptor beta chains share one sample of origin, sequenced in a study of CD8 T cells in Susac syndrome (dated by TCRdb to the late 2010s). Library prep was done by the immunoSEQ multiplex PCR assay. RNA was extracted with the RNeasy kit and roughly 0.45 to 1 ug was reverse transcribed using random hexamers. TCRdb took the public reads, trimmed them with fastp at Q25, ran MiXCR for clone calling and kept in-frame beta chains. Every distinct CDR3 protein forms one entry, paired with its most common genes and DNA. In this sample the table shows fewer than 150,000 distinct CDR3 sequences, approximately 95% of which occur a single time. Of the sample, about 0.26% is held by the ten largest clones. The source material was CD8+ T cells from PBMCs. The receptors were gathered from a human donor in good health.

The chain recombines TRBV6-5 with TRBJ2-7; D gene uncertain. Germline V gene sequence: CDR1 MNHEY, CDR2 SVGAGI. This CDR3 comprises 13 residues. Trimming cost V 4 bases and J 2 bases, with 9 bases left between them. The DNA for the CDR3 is TGTGCCAGCAGTTCTCTAGGTGCCTACGAGCAGTACTTC. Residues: CASSSLGAYEQYF.

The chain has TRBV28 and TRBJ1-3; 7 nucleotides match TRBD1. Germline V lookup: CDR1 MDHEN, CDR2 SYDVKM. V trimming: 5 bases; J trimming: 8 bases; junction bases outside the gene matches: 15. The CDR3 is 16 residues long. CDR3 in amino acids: CASSPETDRRSDTIYF. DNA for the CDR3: TGTGCCAGCAGTCCCGAAACGGACAGGAGGTCCGACACCATATATTTT.

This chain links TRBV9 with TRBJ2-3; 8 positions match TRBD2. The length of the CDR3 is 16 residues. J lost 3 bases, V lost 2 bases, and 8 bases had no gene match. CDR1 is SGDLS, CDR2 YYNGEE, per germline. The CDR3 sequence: CASSVNREGPTDTQYF. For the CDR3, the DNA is TGTGCCAGCAGCGTCAACCGGGAGGGCCCGACAGATACGCAGTATTTT.

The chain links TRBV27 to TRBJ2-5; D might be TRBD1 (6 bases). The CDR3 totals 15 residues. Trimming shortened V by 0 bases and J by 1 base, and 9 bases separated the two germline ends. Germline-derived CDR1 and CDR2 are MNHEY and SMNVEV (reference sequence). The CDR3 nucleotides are TGTGCCAGCAGTTTATCGGGGGCAGCCCAAGAGACCCAGTACTTC. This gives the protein CASSLSGAAQETQYF.

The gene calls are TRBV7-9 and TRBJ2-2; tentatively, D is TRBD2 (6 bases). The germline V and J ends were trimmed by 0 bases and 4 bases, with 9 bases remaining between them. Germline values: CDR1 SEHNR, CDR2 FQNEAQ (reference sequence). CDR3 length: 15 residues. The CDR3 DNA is TGTGCCAGCAGCTTAGCGGGAGGCCCCACCGGGGAGCTGTTTTTT. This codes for CASSLAGGPTGELFF.

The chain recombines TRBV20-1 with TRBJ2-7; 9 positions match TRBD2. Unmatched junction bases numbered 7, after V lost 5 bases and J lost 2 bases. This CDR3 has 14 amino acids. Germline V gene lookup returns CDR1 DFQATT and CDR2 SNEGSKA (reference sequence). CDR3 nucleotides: TGCAGTGCTTACGGACTAGCGCGTGCCTACGAGCAGTACTTC. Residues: CSAYGLARAYEQYF.

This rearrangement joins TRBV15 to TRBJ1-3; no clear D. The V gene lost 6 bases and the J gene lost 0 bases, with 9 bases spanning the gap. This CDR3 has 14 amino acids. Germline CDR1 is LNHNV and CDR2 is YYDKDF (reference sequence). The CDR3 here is CATRRLYSGNTIYF. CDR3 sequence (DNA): TGTGCCACCAGAAGATTGTACTCTGGAAACACCATATATTTT. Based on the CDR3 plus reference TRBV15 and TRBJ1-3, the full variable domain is DAMVIQNPRYQVTQFGKPVTLSCSQTLNHNVMYWYQQKSSQAPKLLFHYYDKDFNNEADTPDNFQSRRPNTSFCFLDIRSPGLGDTAMYLCATRRLYSGNTIYFGEGSWLTVV.

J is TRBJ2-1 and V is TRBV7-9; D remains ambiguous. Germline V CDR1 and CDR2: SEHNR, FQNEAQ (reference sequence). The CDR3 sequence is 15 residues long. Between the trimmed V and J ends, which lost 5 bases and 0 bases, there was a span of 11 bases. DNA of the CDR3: TGTGCCAGCAGCGTAGACCCCCTCTCCTACAATGAGCAGTTCTTC. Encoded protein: CASSVDPLSYNEQFF. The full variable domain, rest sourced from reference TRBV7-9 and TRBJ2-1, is DTGVSQNPRHKITKRGQNVTFRCDPISEHNRLYWYRQTLGQGPEFLTYFQNEAQLEKSRLLSDRFSAERPKGSFSTLEIQRTEQGDSAMYLCASSVDPLSYNEQFFGPGTRLTVL.

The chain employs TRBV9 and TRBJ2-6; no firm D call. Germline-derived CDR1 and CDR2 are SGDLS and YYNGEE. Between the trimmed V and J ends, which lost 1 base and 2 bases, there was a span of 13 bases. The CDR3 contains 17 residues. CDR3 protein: CASSVRELGTGANVLTF. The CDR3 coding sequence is TGTGCCAGCAGCGTAAGAGAGTTGGGAACTGGGGCCAACGTCCTGACTTTC.

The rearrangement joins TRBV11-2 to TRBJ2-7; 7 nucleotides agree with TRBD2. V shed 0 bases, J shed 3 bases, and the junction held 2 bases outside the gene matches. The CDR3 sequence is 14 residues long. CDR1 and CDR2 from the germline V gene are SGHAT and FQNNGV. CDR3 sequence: CASSLEGGSYEQYF. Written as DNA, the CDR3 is TGTGCCAGCAGCTTAGAAGGCGGGAGCTACGAGCAGTACTTC.

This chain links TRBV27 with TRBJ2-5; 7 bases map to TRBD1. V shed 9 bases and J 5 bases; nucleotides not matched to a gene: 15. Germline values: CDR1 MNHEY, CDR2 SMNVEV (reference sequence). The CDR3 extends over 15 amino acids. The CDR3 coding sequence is TGTGCCAGTTCCTCCCTCCAGGGGGTCGAGGAGACCCAGTACTTC. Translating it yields CASSSLQGVEETQYF.

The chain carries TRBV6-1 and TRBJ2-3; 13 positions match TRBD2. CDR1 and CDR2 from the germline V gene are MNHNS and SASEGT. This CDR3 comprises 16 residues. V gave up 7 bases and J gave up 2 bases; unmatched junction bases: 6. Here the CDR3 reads CASNPGLAGNTDTQYF. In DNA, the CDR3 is TGTGCCAGCAACCCGGGACTAGCGGGGAACACAGATACGCAGTATTTT.

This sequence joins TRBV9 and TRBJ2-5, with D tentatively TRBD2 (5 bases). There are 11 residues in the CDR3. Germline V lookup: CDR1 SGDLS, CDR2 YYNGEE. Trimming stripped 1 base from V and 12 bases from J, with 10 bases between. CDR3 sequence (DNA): TGTGCCAGCAGCGTAACTAGTGGGAAGTACTTC. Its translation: CASSVTSGKYF.

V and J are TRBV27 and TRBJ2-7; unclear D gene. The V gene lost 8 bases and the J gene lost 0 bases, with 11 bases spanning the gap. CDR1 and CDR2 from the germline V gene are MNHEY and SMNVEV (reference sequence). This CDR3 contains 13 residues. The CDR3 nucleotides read TGTGCCAGCGGATACTCTAGCTCCTACGAGCAGTACTTC. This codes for CASGYSSSYEQYF.

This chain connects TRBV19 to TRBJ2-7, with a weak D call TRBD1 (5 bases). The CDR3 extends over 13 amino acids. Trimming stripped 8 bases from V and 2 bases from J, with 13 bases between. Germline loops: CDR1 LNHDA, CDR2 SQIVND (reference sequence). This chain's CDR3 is CASAPRVAYEQYF. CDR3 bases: TGTGCCAGTGCCCCCAGGGTAGCCTACGAGCAGTACTTC.

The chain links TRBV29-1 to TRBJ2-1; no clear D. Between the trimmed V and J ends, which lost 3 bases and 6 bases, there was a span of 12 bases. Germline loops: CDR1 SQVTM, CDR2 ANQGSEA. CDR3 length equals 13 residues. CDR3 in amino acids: CSVDLVGVNEQFF. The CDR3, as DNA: TGCAGCGTTGACTTAGTAGGAGTCAATGAGCAGTTCTTC.

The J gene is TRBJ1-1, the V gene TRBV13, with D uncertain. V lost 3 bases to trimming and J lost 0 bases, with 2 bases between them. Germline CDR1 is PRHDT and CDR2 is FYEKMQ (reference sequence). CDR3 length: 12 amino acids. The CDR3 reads CASSFMNTEAFF. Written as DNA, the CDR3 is TGTGCCAGCAGCTTTATGAACACTGAAGCTTTCTTT. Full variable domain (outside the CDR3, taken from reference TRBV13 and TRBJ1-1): AAGVIQSPRHLIKEKRETATLKCYPIPRHDTVYWYQQGPGQDPQFLISFYEKMQSDKGSIPDRFSAQQFSDYHSELNMSSLELGDSALYFCASSFMNTEAFFGQGTRLTVV.

CDR3: CASLRGRGTYEQFF. As DNA, the CDR3 is TGTGCCAGCCTCCGCGGGAGAGGAACATATGAGCAGTTCTTC. V and J are TRBV28 and TRBJ2-1; 7 positions agree with TRBD2. V trimming: 8 bases; J trimming: 8 bases; junction bases outside the gene matches: 12. The CDR3 is made up of 14 amino acids. The V gene's germline CDR1 is MDHEN and CDR2 SYDVKM.

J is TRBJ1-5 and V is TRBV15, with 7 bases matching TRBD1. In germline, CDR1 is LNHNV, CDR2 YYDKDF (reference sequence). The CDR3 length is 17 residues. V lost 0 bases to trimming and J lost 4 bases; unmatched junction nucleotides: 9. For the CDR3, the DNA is TGTGCCACCAGCAGAGAATTCCTTTCAGGGGGTAATCAGCCCCAGCATTTT. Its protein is CATSREFLSGGNQPQHF.

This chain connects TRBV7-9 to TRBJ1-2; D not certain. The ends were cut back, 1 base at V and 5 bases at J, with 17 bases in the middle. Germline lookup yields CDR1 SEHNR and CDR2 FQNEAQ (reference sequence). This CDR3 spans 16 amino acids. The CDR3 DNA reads TGTGCCAGCAGCTTAGGTTCTCCAGACCCTGAGTATGGCTACACCTTC. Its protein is CASSLGSPDPEYGYTF. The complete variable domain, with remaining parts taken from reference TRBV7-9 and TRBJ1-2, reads DTGVSQNPRHKITKRGQNVTFRCDPISEHNRLYWYRQTLGQGPEFLTYFQNEAQLEKSRLLSDRFSAERPKGSFSTLEIQRTEQGDSAMYLCASSLGSPDPEYGYTFGSGTRLTVV.

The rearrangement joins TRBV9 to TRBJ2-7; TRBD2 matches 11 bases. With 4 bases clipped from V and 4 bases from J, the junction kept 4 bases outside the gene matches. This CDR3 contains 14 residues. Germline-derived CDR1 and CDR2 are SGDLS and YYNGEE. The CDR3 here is CASSQRTSGYEQYF. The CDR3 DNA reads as TGTGCCAGCAGCCAAAGGACTAGCGGGTACGAGCAGTACTTC.

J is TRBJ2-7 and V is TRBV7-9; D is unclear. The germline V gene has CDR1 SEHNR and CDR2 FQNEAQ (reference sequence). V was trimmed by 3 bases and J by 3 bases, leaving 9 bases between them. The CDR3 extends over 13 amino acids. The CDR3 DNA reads TGTGCCAGCAGCTTGAGTCTAGACTACGAGCAGTACTTC. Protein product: CASSLSLDYEQYF.

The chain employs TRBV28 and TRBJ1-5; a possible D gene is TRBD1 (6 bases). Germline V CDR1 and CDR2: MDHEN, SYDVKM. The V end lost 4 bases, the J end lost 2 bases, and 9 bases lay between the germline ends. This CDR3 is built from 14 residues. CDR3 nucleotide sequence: TGTGCCAGCAGTTCACCAGGGGGCAATCAGCCCCAGCATTTT. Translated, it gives CASSSPGGNQPQHF.

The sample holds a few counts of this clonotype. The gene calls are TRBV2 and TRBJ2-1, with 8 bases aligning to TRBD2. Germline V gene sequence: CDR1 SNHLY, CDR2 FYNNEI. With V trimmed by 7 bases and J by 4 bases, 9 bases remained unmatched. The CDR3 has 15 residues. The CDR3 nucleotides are TGTGCCAGCACTGGGCTCGGGACTAGTTACAATGAGCAGTTCTTC. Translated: CASTGLGTSYNEQFF.

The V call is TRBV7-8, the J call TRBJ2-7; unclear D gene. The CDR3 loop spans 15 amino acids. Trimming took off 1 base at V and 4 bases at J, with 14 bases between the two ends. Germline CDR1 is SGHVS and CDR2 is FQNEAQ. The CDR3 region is CASSLVRPAGYEQYF. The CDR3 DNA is TGTGCCAGCAGCTTAGTCCGCCCGGCTGGGTACGAGCAGTACTTC.

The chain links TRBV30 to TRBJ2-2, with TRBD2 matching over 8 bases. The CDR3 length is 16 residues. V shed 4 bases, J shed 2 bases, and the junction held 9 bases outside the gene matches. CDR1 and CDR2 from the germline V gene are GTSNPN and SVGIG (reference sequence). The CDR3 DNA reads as TGTGCCTGGACAACCTCGACTAGCGTAAACACCGGGGAGCTGTTTTTT. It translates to CAWTTSTSVNTGELFF.